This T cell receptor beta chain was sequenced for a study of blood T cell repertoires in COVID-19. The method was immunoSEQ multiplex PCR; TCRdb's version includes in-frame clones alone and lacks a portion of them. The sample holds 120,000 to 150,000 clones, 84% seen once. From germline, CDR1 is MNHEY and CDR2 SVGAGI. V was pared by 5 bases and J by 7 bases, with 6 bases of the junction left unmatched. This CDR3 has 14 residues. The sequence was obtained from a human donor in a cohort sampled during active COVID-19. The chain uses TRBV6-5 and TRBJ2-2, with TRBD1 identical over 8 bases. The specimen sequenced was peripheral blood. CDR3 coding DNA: TGTGCCAGCAGTCGGCAGGGGGCAGGCGGGGAGCTGTTTTTT. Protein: CASSRQGAGGELFF.